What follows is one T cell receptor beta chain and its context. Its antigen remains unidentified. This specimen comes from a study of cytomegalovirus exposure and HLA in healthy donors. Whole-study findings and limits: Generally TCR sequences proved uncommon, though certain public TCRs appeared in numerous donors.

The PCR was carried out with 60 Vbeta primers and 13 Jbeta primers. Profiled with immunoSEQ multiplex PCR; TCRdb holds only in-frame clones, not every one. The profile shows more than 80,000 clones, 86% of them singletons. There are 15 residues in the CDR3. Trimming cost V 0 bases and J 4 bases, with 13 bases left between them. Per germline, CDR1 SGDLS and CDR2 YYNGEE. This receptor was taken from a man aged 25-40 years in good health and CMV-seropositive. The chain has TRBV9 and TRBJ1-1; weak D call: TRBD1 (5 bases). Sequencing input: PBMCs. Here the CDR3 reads CASSVGIRGGTEAFF. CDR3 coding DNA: TGTGCCAGCAGCGTAGGAATACGGGGGGGCACTGAAGCTTTCTTT. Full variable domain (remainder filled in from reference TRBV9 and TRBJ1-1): DSGVTQTPKHLITATGQRVTLRCSPRSGDLSVYWYQQSLDQGLQFLIQYYNGEERAKGNILERFSAQQFPDLHSELNLSSLELGDSALYFCASSVGIRGGTEAFFGQGTRLTVV.